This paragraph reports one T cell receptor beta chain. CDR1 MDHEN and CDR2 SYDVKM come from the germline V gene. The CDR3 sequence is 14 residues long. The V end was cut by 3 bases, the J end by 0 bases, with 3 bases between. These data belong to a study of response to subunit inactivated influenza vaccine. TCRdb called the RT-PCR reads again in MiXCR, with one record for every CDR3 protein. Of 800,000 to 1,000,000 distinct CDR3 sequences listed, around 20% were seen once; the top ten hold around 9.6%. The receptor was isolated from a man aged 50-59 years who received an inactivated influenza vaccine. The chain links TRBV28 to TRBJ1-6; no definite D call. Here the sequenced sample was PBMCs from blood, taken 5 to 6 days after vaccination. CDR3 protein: CASSLFSYNSPLHF. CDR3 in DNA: TGTGCCAGCAGTTTGTTCTCCTATAATTCACCCCTCCACTTT. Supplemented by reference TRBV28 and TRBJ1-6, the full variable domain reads DVKVTQSSRYLVKRTGEKVFLECVQDMDHENMFWYRQDPGLGLRLIYFSYDVKMKEKGDIPEGYSVSREKKERFSLILESASTNQTSMYLCASSLFSYNSPLHFGNGTRLTVT.